The entry below gives a single T cell receptor (beta chain) sequence along with its context. Its antigen is unknown. The input lacks base qualities; no much larger clone sits a single base away. The axillary draining lymph nodes of breast cancer patients were the source of the lymph node samples. The data originate from a study of breast tumors, draining lymph nodes, adjacent tissues (TCRdb year 2016). For context, the study as a whole: Breast cancer patients provided tumor, adjacent nontumor tissue and axillary lymph nodes, and the study compared the TCR beta repertoires across these three sources. The study aimed to assess the relationships and possible T-cell exchange between tumor, surrounding tissue and draining lymph node repertoires in human breast cancer. Findings and caveats that apply to the study as a whole: Tumor and nontumor tissue repertoires were significantly more similar in luminal-like than in basal-like breast cancer. A scenario in which most tumor T cells derive from the lymph node and then expand within tumor tissue was judged to be consistent with the data. The conclusion that tumor T cells originate in lymph nodes was presented as consistent with a hypothesis rather than as directly demonstrated. Tumor T-cell repertoires showed less diversity than lymph node repertoires and more diversity than nontumor tissue repertoires, and tumor T-cell repertoires showed preferential V and J gene usage.

From the cysteine up to the phenylalanine, the CDR3 has a length of 12 residues. The CDR3 DNA has 36 bases and is translated from base 1. CDR1 MNHNS and CDR2 SASEGT were looked up in the germline V gene. Clipping removes 2 bases from V and 12 bases from J, with 4 as the unmatched junction base count. The reads were generated on an Illumina HiSeq 2000. TCR beta chain libraries were generated through multiplex PCR amplification. High-throughput sequencing was used to analyze the amplified TCR beta chain products. Through fastp at Q25 and MiXCR, TCRdb rebuilt clones from the public reads, retaining in-frame beta chains. Every CDR3 protein is listed once, alongside the most common genes and DNA of its rows. For this sample there are under 250,000 distinct CDR3 sequences; roughly 32% appear just once. Clones ranked in the top ten supply approximately 1.4% of the sample.

The chain links TRBV6-1 with TRBJ2-1; 7 central nucleotides agree with TRBD2. The clonotype was recovered from a female donor with breast cancer. Some clones in this sample may be carry-over from other donors' samples. The specimen sequenced was axillary lymph node tissue. The base sequence is TGTGCCAGCAGTGAACCGAGACTAGCGCAGTTCTTC. It specifies CASSEPRLAQFF.